The T cell receptor beta chain under discussion was sequenced for a study of T-cell memory formation after mild COVID-19. This clonotype came up a few times. Its matching antigen is unknown. General study findings and limits: Pre-infection memory already had some responding clones, implying cross-reactive memory joined.

Libraries for TCRalpha and TCRbeta carried sample barcodes and unique molecular identifiers via 5'RACE. One entry per CDR3 protein results from TCRdb running MiXCR on the 5' RACE reads. The table has approximately 450,000 distinct CDR3 sequences, about 20% seen once; the top ten hold roughly an eighth. Germline values: CDR1 GTSNPN, CDR2 SVGIG (reference sequence). Trimming removed 1 base from V and 2 bases from J, with 15 bases in between. The CDR3 is made up of 15 amino acids. Sequences were obtained from PBMCs or a T cell subset sorted from them (not recorded which). This clonotype was obtained from an adult woman who had mild COVID-19 (a few samples of this study predate the infection). Cell type and time point are not known. The chain employs TRBV30 and TRBJ2-7; D is possibly TRBD1 (6 bases). For the CDR3, the DNA is TGTGCCTGGAGTGCGCACGGTGGGGGCACCTACGAGCAGTACTTC. As protein: CAWSAHGGGTYEQYF.